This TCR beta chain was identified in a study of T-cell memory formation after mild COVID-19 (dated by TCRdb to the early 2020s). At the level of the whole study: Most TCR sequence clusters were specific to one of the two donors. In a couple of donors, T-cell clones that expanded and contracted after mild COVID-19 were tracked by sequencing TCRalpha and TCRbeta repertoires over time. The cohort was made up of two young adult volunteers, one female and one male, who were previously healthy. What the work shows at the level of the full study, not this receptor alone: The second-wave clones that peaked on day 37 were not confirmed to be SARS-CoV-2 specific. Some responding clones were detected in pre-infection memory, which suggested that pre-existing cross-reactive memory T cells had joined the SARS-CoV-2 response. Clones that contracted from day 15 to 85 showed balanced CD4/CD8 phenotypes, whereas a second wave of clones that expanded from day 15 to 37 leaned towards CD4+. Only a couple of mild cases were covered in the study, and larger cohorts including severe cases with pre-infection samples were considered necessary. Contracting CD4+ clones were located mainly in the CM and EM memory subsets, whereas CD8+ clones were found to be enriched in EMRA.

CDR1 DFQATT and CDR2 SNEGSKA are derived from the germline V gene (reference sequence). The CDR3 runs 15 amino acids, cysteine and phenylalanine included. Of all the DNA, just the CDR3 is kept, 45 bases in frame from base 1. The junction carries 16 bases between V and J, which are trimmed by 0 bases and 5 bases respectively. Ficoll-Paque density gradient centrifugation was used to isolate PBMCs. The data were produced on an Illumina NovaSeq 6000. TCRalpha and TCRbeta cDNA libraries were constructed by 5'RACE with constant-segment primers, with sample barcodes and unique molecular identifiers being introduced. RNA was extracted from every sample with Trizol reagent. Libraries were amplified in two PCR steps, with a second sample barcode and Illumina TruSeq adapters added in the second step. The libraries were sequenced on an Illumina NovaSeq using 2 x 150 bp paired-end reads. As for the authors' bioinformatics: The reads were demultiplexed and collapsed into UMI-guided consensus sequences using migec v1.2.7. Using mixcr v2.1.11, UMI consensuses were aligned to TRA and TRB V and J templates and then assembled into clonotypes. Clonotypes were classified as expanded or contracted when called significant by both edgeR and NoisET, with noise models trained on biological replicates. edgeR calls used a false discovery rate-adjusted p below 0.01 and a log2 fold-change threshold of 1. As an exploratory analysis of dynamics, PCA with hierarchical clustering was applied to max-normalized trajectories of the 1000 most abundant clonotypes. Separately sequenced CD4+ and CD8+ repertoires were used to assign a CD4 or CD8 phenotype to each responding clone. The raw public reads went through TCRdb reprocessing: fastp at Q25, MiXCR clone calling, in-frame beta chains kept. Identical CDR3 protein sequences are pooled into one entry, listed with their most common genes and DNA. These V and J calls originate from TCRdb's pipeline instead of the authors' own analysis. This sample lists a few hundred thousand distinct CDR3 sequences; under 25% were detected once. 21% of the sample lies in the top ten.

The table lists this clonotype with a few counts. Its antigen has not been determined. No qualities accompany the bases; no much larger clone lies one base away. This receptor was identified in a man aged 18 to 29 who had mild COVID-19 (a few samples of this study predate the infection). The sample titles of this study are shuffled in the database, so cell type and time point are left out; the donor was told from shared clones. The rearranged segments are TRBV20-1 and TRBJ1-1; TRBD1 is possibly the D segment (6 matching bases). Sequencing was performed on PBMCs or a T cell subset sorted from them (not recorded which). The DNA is TGCAGTGCTAGAGAGGGGGCGGAGGGGAAGACTGAAGCTTTCTTT. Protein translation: CSAREGAEGKTEAFF.